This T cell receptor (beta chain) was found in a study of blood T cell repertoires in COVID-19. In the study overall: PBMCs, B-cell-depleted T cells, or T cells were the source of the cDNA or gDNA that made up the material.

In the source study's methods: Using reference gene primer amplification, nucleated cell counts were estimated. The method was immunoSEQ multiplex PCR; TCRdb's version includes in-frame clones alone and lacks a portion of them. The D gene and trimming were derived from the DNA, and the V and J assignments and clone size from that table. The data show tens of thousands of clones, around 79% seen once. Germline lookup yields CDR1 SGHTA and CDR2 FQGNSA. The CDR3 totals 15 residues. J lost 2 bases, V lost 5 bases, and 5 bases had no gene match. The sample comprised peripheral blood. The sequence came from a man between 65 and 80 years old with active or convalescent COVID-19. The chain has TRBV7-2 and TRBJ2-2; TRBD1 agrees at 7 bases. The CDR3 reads CASSHRGHNTGELFF. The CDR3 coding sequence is TGTGCCAGCAGCCACAGGGGTCATAACACCGGGGAGCTGTTTTTT.